Each of the 7 T cell receptor beta chains below was sequenced from the same sample in a study of T cells after yellow fever vaccination. TCRdb itself ran the 5' RACE reads through MiXCR, one entry per CDR3 protein. This table holds tens of thousands of distinct CDR3 sequences, roughly 6.9% found once. The sequencing used CD8+ T cells sorted from PBMCs, collected around 5 days after the first yellow fever vaccination. These receptors all stem from a man aged 18 to 29 who received the YFV17D yellow fever vaccine.

This clonotype was found many times. V usage is TRBV27 and J usage is TRBJ2-1; no definite D call. This CDR3 is built from 12 residues. The germline gives CDR1 MNHEY, CDR2 SMNVEV (reference sequence). Trimming left V 8 bases short and J 5 bases short, with 10 bases between. CDR3 in DNA: TGTGCCAGCCTGGCGCCCAACAATGAGCAGTTCTTC. Translating gives CASLAPNNEQFF.

There are many counts of this clonotype. The chain has TRBV6-5 and TRBJ1-5; D is undetermined. This CDR3 region has 11 residues. The V and J ends lost 9 bases and 5 bases respectively, with 8 bases between them. Germline lookup yields CDR1 MNHEY and CDR2 SVGAGI. Written as DNA, the CDR3 is TGTGCCAGTCTGGACCATCAGCCCCAGCATTTT. Translation: CASLDHQPQHF.

This clonotype was seen only a few times. V is TRBV12-3 or TRBV12-4 and J is TRBJ2-7; D could derive from TRBD1 or TRBD2 (5 bases each). This CDR3 is built from 13 residues. The germline V and J ends were trimmed by 7 bases and 3 bases, with 13 bases remaining between them. In DNA form, the CDR3 reads TGTGCCAGCACTTGGGACCGTTTCTACGAGCAGTACTTC. It translates to CASTWDRFYEQYF.

This clonotype was observed a handful of times. The CDR3: CATSRAGGLIGELFF. Here the CDR3 DNA reads TGTGCCACCAGCCGAGCGGGGGGGCTCATCGGGGAGCTGTTTTTT. The J gene is TRBJ2-2, the V gene TRBV15; 10 bases fit TRBD2. Germline V gives CDR1 LNHNV, CDR2 YYDKDF (reference sequence). Trimming cost V 5 bases and J 7 bases; bases outside gene matches: 7. This CDR3 has 15 amino acids.

This clonotype came up many times. J is TRBJ2-5 and V is TRBV28; D gene ambiguous. The length of the CDR3 is 13 residues. V was shortened by 3 bases and J by 2 bases, with 7 bases between the two germline ends. CDR1 is MDHEN, CDR2 SYDVKM, per germline. CDR3 in DNA: TGTGCCAGCAGTTTGGACGGGCAAGAGACCCAGTACTTC. Its translation: CASSLDGQETQYF.

The V and J genes are TRBV12-1 and TRBJ1-1. TRBV12-1 is described as a pseudogene. CDR3 length: 15 residues. The CDR3 region is CASSPGLLGGTEAFF. In DNA, the CDR3 is TGTGCCAGCAGCCCTGGGCTCCTCGGTGGCACTGAAGCTTTCTTT.

The chain joins TRBV7-9 to TRBJ2-1, with 10 nucleotides matching TRBD2. CDR3 length: 16 amino acids. Germline CDR1 reads SEHNR; CDR2 reads FQNEAQ (reference sequence). J was trimmed by 6 bases and V by 5 bases; bases with no gene match: 10. In nucleotides, the CDR3 is TGTGCCAGCAGCACCCCCCGGGGGACTAGCGCCAATGAGCAGTTCTTC. Amino acid sequence: CASSTPRGTSANEQFF.